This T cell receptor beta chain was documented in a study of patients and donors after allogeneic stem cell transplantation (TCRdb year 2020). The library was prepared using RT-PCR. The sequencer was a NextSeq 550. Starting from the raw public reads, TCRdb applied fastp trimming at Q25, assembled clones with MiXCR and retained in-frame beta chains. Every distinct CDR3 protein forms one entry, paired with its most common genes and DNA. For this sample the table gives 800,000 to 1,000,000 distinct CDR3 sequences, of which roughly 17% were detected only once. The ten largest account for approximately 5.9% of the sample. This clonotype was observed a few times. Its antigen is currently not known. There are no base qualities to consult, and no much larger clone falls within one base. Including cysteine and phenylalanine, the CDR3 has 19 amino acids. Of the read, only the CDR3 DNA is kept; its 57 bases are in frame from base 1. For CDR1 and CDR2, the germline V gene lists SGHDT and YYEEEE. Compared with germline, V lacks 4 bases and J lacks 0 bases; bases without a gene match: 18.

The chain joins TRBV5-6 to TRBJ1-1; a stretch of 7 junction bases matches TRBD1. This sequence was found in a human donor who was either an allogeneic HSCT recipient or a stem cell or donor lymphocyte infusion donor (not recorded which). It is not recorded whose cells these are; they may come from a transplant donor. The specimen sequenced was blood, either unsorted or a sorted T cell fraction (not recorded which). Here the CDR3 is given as CASSHRQGEVLPMNTEAFF. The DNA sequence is TGTGCCAGCAGCCATCGACAGGGAGAAGTTCTCCCCATGAACACTGAAGCTTTCTTT. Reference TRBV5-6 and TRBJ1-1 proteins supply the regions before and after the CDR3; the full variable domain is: DAGVTQSPTHLIKTRGQQVTLRCSPKSGHDTVSWYQQALGQGPQFIFQYYEEEERQRGNFPDRFSGHQFPNYSSELNVNALLLGDSALYLCASSHRQGEVLPMNTEAFFGQGTRLTVV.